What follows describes a single T cell receptor (beta chain). This sample is part of a study of blood T cell repertoires in COVID-19. Across the whole study: Spain, Italy and the United States supplied samples that represented acute and convalescent COVID-19. Sample material is recorded as cDNA or gDNA derived from T cells, B-cell-depleted T cells, or PBMCs.

Original processing notes: Estimation of nucleated cell counts relied on the amplification of reference gene primers. Sequencing was performed with immunoSEQ multiplex PCR; in TCRdb, only in-frame clones are kept and a portion is missing. V, J and clone size reflect that table, while D and trimming were determined from the DNA. This repertoire shows approximately 68,000 clones, roughly 82% found once; its top ten account for 15% to 20%. The CDR3 is made up of 14 amino acids. After removal of 4 bases from V and 3 bases from J, the junction contained 4 bases not matched to a gene. Germline CDR1 reads SGDLS; CDR2 reads YYNGEE.

The origin of this receptor is an older man with active COVID-19. J is TRBJ2-3 and V is TRBV9; the match to TRBD2 covers 8 bases. Sequencing was performed on peripheral blood. The CDR3 DNA reads TGTGCCAGCAGCATTAGCGGGGCGACAGATACGCAGTATTTT. Amino acids: CASSISGATDTQYF.